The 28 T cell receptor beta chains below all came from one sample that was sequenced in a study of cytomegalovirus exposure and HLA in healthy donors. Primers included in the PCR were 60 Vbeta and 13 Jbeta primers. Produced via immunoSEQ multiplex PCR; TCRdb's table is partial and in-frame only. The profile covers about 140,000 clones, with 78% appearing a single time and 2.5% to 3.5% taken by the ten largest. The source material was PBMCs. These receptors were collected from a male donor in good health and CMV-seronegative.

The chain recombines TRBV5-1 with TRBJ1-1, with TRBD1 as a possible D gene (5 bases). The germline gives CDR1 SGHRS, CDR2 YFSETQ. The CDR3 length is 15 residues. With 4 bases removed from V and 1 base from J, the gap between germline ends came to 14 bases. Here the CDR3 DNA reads TGCGCCAGCAGCCAGAGCGGGACGGCGAACACTGAAGCTTTCTTT. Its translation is CASSQSGTANTEAFF.

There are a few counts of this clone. DNA of the CDR3: TGCGCCAGCAGCACCGGACAGGGATCTGAAAAACTGTTTTTT. It codes for CASSTGQGSEKLFF. V is TRBV5-1 and J is TRBJ1-4; the match to TRBD1 covers 8 bases. Losses at the gene ends were 4 bases for V and 7 bases for J; bases not matched to a gene: 6. CDR1 and CDR2 from the germline V gene are SGHRS and YFSETQ. The CDR3 extends over 14 amino acids.

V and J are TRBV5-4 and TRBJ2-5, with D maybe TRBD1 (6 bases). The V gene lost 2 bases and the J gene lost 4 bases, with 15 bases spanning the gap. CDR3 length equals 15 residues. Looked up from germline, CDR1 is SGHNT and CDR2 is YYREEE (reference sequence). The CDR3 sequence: CASSLIQGSGETQYF. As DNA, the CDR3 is TGTGCCAGCAGCTTAATACAGGGTAGTGGAGAGACCCAGTACTTC.

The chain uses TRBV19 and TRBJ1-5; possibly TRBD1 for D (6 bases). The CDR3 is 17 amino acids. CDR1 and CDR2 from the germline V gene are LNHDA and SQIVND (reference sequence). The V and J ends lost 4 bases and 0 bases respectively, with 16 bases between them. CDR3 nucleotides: TGTGCCAGTAGTACGCCACAGGGATTCTATAGCAATCAGCCCCAGCATTTT. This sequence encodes CASSTPQGFYSNQPQHF.

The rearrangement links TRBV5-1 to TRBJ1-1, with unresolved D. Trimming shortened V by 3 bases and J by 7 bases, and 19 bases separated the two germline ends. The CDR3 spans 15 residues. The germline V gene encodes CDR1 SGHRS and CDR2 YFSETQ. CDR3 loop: CASSSSREGTSEAFF. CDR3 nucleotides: TGCGCCAGCAGCTCGTCCCGGGAGGGAACTAGTGAAGCTTTCTTT. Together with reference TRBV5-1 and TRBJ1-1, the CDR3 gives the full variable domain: KAGVTQTPRYLIKTRGQQVTLSCSPISGHRSVSWYQQTPGQGLQFLFEYFSETQRNKGNFPGRFSGRQFSNSRSEMNVSTLELGDSALYLCASSSSREGTSEAFFGQGTRLTVV.

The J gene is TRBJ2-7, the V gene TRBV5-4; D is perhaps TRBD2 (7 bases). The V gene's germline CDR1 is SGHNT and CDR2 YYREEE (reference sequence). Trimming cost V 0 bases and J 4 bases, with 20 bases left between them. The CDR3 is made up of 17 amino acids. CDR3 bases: TGTGCCAGCAGCTTGGGCCCCCGGGGGGCTGGTTTTTACGAGCAGTACTTC. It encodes CASSLGPRGAGFYEQYF.

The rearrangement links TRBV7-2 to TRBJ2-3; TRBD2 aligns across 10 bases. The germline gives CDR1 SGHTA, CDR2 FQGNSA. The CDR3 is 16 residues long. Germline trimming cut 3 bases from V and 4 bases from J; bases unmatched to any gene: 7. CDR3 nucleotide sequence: TGTGCCAGCAGCTTCAGAGCGGGGGGGCGGGCAGATACGCAGTATTTT. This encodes CASSFRAGGRADTQYF.

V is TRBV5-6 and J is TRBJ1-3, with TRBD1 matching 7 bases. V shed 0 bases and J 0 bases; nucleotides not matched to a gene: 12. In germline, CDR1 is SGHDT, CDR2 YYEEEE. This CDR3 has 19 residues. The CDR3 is CASSLEAGGFDFSGNTIYF. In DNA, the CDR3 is TGTGCCAGCAGCTTGGAGGCAGGGGGTTTCGACTTCTCTGGAAACACCATATATTTT.

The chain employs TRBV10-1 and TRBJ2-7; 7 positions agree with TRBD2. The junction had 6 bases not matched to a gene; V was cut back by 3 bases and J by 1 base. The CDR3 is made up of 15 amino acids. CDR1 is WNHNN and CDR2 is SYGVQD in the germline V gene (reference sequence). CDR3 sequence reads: CASSESTSASYEQYF. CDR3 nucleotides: TGCGCCAGCAGTGAAAGTACTAGCGCTTCCTACGAGCAGTACTTC.

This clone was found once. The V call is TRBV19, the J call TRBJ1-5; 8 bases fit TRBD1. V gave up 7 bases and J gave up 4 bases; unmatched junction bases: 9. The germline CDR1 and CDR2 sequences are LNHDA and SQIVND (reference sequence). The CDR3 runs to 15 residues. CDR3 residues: CASTRGRGPNQPQHF. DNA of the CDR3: TGTGCCAGTACGAGGGGCAGGGGGCCTAATCAGCCCCAGCATTTT.

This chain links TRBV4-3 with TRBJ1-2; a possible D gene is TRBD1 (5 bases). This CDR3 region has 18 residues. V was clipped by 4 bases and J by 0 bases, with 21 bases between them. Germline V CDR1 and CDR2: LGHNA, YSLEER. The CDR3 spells CASSLLGPGKKANYGYTF. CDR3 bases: TGCGCCAGCAGCCTCTTAGGTCCAGGGAAAAAAGCTAACTATGGCTACACCTTC.

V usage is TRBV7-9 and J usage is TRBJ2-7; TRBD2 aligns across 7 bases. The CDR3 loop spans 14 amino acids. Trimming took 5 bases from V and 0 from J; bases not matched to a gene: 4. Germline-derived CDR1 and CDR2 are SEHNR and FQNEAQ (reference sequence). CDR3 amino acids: CASSLAGVSYEQYF. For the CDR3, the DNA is TGTGCCAGCAGCCTCGCGGGAGTCTCCTACGAGCAGTACTTC.

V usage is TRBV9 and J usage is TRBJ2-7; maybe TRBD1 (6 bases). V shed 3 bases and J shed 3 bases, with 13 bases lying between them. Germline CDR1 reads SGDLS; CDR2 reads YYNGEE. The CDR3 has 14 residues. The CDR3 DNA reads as TGTGCCAGCAGCGCCGGATCAGGGGTCTACGAGCAGTACTTC. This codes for CASSAGSGVYEQYF.

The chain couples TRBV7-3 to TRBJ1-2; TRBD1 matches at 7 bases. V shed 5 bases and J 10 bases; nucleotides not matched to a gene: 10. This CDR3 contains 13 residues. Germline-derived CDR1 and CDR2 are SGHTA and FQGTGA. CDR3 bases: TGTGCCAGCAGCGCAATACAGGGGTCTGACTACACCTTC. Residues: CASSAIQGSDYTF.

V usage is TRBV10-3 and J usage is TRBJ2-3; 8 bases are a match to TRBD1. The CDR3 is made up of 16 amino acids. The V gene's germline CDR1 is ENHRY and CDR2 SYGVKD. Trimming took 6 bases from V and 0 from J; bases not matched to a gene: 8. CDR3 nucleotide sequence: TGTGCCATCAGAGGGGACAGGCCAGCTAGCACAGATACGCAGTATTTT. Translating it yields CAIRGDRPASTDTQYF.

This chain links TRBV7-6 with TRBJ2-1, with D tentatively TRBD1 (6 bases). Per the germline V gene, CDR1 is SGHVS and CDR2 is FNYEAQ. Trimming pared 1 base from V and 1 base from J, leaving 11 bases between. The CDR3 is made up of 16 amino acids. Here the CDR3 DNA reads TGTGCCAGCAGCTTAGGAACAGGGACATCCTACAATGAGCAGTTCTTC. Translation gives CASSLGTGTSYNEQFF.

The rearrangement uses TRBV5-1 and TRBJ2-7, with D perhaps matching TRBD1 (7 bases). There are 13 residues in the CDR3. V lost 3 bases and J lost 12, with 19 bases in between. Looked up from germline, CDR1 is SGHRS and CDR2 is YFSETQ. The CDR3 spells CASSSGTAREVYF. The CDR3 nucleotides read TGCGCCAGCAGCTCCGGGACAGCCAGGGAGGTGTACTTC.

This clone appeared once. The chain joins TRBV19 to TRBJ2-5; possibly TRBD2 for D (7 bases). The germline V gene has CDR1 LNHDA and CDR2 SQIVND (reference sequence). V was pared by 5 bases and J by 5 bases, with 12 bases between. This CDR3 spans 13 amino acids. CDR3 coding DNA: TGTGCCAGTAGTGCGGGGGCGGGGGAGACCCAGTACTTC. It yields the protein CASSAGAGETQYF.

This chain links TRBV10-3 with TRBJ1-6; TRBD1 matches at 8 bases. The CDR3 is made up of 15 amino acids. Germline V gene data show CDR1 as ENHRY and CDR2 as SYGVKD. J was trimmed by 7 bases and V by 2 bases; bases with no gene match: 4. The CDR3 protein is CAISEGGTGNSPLHF. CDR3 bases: TGTGCCATCAGTGAGGGGGGGACAGGAAATTCACCCCTCCACTTT.

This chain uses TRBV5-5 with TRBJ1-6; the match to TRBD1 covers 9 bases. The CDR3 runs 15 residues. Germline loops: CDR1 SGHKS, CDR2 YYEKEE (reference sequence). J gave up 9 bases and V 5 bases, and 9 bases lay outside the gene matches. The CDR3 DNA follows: TGTGCCAGCAGACAGGGGGGACAGGGACCTTCACCCCTCCACTTT. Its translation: CASRQGGQGPSPLHF.

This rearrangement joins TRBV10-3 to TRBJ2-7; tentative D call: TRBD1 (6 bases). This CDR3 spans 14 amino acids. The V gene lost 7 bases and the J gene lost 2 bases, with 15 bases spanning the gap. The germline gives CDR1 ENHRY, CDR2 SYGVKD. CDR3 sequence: CAITPSGQTYEQYF. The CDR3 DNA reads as TGTGCCATCACCCCATCCGGACAGACCTACGAGCAGTACTTC.

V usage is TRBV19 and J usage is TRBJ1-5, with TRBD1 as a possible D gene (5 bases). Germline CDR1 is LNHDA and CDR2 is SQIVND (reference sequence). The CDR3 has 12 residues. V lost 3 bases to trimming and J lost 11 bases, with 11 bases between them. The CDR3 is CASSIGQSAQHF. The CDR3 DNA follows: TGTGCCAGTAGTATTGGACAATCAGCCCAGCATTTT.

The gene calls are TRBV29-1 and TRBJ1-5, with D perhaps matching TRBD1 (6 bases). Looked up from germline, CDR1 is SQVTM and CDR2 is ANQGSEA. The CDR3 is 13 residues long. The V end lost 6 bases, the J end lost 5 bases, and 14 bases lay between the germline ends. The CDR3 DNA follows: TGCAGCGTAGCAGGGGTAGAGGATCAGCCCCAGCATTTT. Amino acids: CSVAGVEDQPQHF.

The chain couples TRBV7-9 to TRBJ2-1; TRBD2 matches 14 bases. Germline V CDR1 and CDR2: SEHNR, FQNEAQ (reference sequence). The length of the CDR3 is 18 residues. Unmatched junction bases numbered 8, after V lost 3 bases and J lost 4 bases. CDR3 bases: TGTGCCAGCAGCTTGACTAGCGGGAGGGCCATGTTTTACAATGAGCAGTTCTTC. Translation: CASSLTSGRAMFYNEQFF.

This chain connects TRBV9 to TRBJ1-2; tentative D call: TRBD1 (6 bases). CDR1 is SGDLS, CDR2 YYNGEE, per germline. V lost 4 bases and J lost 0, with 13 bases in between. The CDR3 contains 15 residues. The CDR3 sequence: CASSLKDSANYGYTF. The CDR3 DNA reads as TGTGCCAGCAGCCTAAAGGACAGCGCTAACTATGGCTACACCTTC.

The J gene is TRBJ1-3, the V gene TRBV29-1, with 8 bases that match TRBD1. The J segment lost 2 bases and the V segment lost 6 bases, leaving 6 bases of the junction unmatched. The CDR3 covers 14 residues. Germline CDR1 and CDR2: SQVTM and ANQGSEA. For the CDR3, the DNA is TGCAGCGTAGCCCAGGGGGCGGCTGGAAACACCATATATTTT. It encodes CSVAQGAAGNTIYF.

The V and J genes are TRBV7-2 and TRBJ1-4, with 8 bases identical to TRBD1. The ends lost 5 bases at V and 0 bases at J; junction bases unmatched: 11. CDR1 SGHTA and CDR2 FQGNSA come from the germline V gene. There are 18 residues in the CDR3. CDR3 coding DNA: TGTGCCAGCAGCCCCTTAGGACAGGGCTTAACAACTAATGAAAAACTGTTTTTT. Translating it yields CASSPLGQGLTTNEKLFF.

CDR3 nucleotide sequence: TGCGCCAGCAGTCTCGAGGACAGGCGGAACACTGAAGCTTTCTTT. Protein: CASSLEDRRNTEAFF. V usage is TRBV4-1 and J usage is TRBJ1-1; 7 bases agree with TRBD1. V gave up 6 bases and J gave up 1 base; unmatched junction bases: 8. CDR1 is MGHRA and CDR2 is YSYEKL in the germline V gene. This CDR3 is built from 15 residues.